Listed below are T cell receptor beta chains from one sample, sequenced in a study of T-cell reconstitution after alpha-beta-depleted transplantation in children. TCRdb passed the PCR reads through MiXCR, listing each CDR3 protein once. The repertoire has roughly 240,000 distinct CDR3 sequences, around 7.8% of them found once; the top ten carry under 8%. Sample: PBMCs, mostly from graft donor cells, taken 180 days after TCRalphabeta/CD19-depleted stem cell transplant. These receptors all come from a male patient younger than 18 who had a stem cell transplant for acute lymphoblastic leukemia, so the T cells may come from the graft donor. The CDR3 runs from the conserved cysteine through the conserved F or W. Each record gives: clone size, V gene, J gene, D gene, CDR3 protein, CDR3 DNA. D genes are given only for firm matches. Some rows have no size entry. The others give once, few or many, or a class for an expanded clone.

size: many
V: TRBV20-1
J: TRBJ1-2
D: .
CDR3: CSARDWGGLDGYTF
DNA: TGCAGTGCTAGAGATTGGGGGGGACTCGATGGCTACACCTTC

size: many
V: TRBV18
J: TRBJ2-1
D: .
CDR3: CASSPRELSSDGSSYNEQFF
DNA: TGTGCCAGCTCACCTAGAGAGCTTTCTAGCGATGGTTCCTCCTACAATGAGCAGTTCTTC

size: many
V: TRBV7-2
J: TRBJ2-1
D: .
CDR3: CASSFSHATRARIEQFF
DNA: TGTGCCAGCAGCTTCTCCCACGCCACTCGGGCGAGGATTGAGCAGTTCTTC

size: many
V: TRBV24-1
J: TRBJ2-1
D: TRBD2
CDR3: CATSDPGLAGASYNEQFF
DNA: TGTGCCACCAGTGATCCCGGACTAGCGGGAGCCTCCTACAATGAGCAGTTCTTC

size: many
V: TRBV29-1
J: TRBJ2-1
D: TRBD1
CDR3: CSVRDRGRYNEQFF
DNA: TGCAGCGTTAGGGACAGGGGGCGATACAATGAGCAGTTCTTC

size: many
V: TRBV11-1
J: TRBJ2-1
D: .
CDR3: CASSLVGIHNEQFF
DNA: TGTGCCAGCAGCTTAGTGGGGATTCACAATGAGCAGTTCTTC

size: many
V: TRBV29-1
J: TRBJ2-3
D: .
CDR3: CSVLRNTQYF
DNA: TGCAGCGTTTTGAGGAATACGCAGTATTTT

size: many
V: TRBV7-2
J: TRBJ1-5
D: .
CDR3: CASSLVRGSSNQPQHF
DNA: TGTGCCAGCAGCTTAGTGAGGGGCTCCAGCAATCAGCCCCAGCATTTT

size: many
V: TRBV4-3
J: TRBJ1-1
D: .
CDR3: CASSPGNMNTEAFF
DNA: TGCGCCAGCAGCCCAGGAAACATGAACACTGAAGCTTTCTTT

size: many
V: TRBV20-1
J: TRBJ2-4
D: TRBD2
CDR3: CSARALLGLGVKNIQYF
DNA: TGCAGTGCTAGAGCCCTCCTGGGACTAGGTGTCAAAAACATTCAGTACTTC

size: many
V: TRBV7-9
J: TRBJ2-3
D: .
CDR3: CASSLLWSTDTQYF
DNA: TGTGCCAGCAGCTTACTTTGGAGCACAGATACGCAGTATTTT

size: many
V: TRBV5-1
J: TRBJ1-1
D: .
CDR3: CASSGSQPEAFF
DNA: TGCGCCAGCAGCGGGAGTCAGCCTGAAGCTTTCTTT

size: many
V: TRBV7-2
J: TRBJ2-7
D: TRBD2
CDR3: CASSFLWTREYEQYF
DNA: TGTGCCAGCAGCTTCCTCTGGACTAGAGAATACGAGCAGTACTTC

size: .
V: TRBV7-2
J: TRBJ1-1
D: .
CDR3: CASSLQGPYSEPFF
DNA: TGTGCCAGCAGCTTACAGGGGCCGTACTCTGAACCTTTCTTT

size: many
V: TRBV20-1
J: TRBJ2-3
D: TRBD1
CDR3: CSARQGANTQYF
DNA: TGCAGTGCCAGACAGGGGGCAAATACGCAGTATTTT

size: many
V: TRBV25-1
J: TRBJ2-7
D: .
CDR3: CASREGLYEQYF
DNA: TGTGCCAGCAGGGAAGGCCTCTACGAGCAGTACTTC

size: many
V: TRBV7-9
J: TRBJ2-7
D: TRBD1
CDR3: CASSFGTGASEQYF
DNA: TGTGCCAGCAGCTTCGGGACAGGGGCATCAGAGCAGTACTTC

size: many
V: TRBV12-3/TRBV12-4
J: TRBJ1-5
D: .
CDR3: CASSLVASNQPQHF
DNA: TGTGCCAGCAGTTTAGTTGCTAGCAATCAGCCCCAGCATTTT

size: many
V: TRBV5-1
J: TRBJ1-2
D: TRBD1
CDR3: CASSLTGASGYTF
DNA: TGCGCCAGCAGCTTAACAGGGGCGAGTGGCTACACCTTC

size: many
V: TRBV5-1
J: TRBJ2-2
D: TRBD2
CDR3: CASSLTTSGKAGELFF
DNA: TGCGCCAGCAGCTTGACGACTAGCGGGAAGGCCGGGGAGCTGTTTTTT

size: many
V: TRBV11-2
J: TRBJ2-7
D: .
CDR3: CASSLLLNPSYEQYF
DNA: TGTGCCAGCAGCTTACTACTGAACCCCTCCTACGAGCAGTACTTC

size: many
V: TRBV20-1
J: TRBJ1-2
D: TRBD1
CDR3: CSASTGWDYGYTF
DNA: TGCAGTGCTTCGACAGGGTGGGACTATGGCTACACCTTC

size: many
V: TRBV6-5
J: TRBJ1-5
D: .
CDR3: CASSPQNSNQPQHF
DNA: TGTGCCAGCAGTCCCCAGAATAGCAATCAGCCCCAGCATTTT

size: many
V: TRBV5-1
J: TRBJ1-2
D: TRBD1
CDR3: CASSSYRGGNYGYTF
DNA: TGCGCCAGCAGCTCCTACAGGGGTGGTAACTATGGCTACACCTTC

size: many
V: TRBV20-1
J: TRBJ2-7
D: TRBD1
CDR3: CSATGPLQGKPYEQYF
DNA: TGCAGTGCAACAGGGCCCTTACAGGGGAAACCCTACGAGCAGTACTTC

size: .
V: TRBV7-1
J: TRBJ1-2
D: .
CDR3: CASSIGLLYGYTF
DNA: TGTGCCAGCAGCATCGGGCTGCTCTATGGCTACACCTTC

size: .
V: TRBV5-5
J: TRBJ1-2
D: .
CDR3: CASSLGMGGYGYTF
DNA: TGTGCCAGCAGCTTGGGAATGGGGGGCTATGGCTACACCTTC

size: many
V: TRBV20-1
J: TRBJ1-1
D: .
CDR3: CSAPSLRSAEAFF
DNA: TGCAGTGCTCCTAGTTTGAGGTCTGCTGAAGCTTTCTTT

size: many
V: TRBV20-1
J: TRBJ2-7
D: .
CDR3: CSASLDSRYTHEQYF
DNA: TGCAGTGCTAGTTTGGACAGCCGCTACACCCACGAGCAGTACTTC

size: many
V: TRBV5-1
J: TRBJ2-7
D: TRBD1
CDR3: CASRYDTGGKDYEQYF
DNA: TGCGCCAGCAGATATGATACAGGGGGCAAGGACTACGAGCAGTACTTC

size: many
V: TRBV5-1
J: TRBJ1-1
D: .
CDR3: CASSLTGQNTEAFF
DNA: TGCGCCAGCAGCCTCACCGGACAGAACACTGAAGCTTTCTTT

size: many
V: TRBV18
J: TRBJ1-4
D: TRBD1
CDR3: CASSPLRGRLRTNEKLFF
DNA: TGTGCCAGCTCACCACTCAGGGGGCGTCTAAGGACTAATGAAAAACTGTTTTTT

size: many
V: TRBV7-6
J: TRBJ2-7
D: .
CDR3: CASSEPGPSYEQYF
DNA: TGTGCCAGCAGCGAACCGGGACCCTCCTACGAGCAGTACTTC

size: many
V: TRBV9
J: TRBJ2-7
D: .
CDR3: CASSTQTGSGEQYF
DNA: TGTGCCAGCAGCACCCAGACAGGATCGGGCGAGCAGTACTTC

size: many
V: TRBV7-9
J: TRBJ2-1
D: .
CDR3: CASSPGVPNEQFF
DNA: TGTGCCAGCAGCCCGGGAGTACCCAATGAGCAGTTCTTC

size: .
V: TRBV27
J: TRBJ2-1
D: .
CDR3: CASSLAGPRDEQFF
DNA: TGTGCCAGCAGTTTAGCTGGGCCTAGGGATGAGCAGTTCTTC

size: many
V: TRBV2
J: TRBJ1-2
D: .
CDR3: CASSEGWQGWNYGYTF
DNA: TGTGCCAGCAGTGAAGGATGGCAGGGGTGGAACTATGGCTACACCTTC

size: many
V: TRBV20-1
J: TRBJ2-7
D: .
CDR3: CRAPGDPF
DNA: TGCAGGGCTCCAGGGGACCCATTC

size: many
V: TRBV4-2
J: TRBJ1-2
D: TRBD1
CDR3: CASSQVEGAGGYTF
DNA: TGTGCCAGCAGCCAAGTGGAGGGGGCCGGTGGCTACACCTTC

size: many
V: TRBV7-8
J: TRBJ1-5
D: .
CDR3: CASSLWGDQPQHF
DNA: TGTGCCAGCAGCTTATGGGGGGACCAGCCCCAGCATTTT

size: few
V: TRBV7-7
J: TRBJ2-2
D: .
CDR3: CASSAFPNTGELFF
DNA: TGTGCTAGCAGCGCCTTTCCGAACACCGGGGAGCTGTTTTTT

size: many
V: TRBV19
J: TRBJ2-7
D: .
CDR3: CASSKRRDSYEQYF
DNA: TGTGCCAGTAGTAAGCGTCGGGACTCCTACGAGCAGTACTTC

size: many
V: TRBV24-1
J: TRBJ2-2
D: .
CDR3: CATSAWGFGELFF
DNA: TGTGCCACCAGTGCCTGGGGGTTCGGGGAGCTGTTTTTT

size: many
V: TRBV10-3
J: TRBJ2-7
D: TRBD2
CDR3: CAISESTSGSHEQYF
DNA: TGTGCCATCAGTGAGTCTACTAGCGGGTCCCACGAGCAGTACTTC

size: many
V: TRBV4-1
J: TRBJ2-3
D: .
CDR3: CASRGRDTQYF
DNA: TGCGCCAGCAGGGGGAGAGATACGCAGTATTTT

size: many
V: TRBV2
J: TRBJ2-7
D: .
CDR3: CASSVPNTYEQYF
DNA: TGTGCCAGCAGTGTTCCGAACACCTACGAGCAGTACTTC

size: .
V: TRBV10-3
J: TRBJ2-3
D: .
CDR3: CAISESSSGLGQDTQYF
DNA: TGTGCCATCAGTGAGTCTAGTAGCGGCTTGGGGCAAGATACGCAGTATTTT

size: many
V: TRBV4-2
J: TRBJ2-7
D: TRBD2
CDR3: CASSQDSGGAGLNSYEQYF
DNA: TGTGCCAGCAGCCAAGACAGCGGCGGAGCGGGGCTTAACTCCTACGAGCAGTACTTC

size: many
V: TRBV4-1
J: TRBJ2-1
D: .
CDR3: CASSQDSWGKNEQFF
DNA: TGCGCCAGCAGCCAAGATTCGTGGGGGAAAAATGAGCAGTTCTTC

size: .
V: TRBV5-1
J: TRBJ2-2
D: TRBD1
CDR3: CASSSPGQGATGELFF
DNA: TGCGCCAGCAGCTCCCCCGGACAGGGGGCCACCGGGGAGCTGTTTTTT

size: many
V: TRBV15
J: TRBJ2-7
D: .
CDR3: CATSRDTYEQYF
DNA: TGTGCCACCAGCAGGGATACCTACGAGCAGTACTTC

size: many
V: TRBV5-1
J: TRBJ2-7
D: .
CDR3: CASSYLRGLGEQYF
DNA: TGCGCCAGCAGCTATCTCCGGGGCCTCGGGGAGCAGTACTTC

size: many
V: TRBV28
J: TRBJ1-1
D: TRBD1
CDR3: CASSLGQSGAFF
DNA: TGTGCCAGCAGTTTGGGACAGTCTGGAGCTTTCTTT

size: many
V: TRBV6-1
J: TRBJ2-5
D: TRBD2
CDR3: CASSEGKLAGKETQYF
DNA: TGTGCCAGCAGTGAAGGGAAACTAGCGGGGAAAGAGACCCAGTACTTC

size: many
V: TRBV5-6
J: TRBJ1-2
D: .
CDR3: CASSLEVMPWDYGYTF
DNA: TGTGCCAGCAGCTTGGAGGTCATGCCCTGGGACTATGGCTACACCTTC

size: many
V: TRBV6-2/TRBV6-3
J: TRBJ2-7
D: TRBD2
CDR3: CASSYRTSVLHYEQYF
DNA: TGTGCCAGCAGTTACCGGACTAGCGTATTACACTACGAGCAGTACTTC

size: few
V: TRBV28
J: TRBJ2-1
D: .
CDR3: CASSPPGRGPFF
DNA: TGTGCCAGCAGTCCACCGGGGCGCGGCCCGTTCTTC

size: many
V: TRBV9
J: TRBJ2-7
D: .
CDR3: CASSVNGGGSYEQYF
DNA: TGTGCCAGCAGCGTAAACGGTGGGGGTTCCTACGAGCAGTACTTC

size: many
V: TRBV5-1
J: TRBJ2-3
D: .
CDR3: CASSLRGILTSYTDTQYF
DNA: TGCGCCAGCAGCCTAAGGGGGATTTTGACTAGCTACACAGATACGCAGTATTTT